These 24 T cell receptor beta chains share one sample of origin, sequenced in a study of cytomegalovirus exposure and HLA in healthy donors. Data came from immunoSEQ multiplex PCR; TCRdb stores just in-frame clones and leaves some out. The data contain about 250,000 clones, about 88% of them seen just once; the ten biggest clones take up 12%. Sequenced sample: PBMCs. These receptors came from a man between 18 and 29 years old in good health and CMV-seropositive.

The rearrangement links TRBV11-2 to TRBJ2-5; perhaps TRBD1 as D (5 bases). The germline gives CDR1 SGHAT, CDR2 FQNNGV. The ends were cut back, 6 bases at V and 4 bases at J, with 15 bases in the middle. The CDR3 totals 14 residues. The CDR3 nucleotides are TGTGCCAGCAGTTCACAGGTTTCTGGAGAGACCCAGTACTTC. Protein sequence: CASSSQVSGETQYF. The whole variable domain, remainder taken from reference TRBV11-2 and TRBJ2-5, is EAGVAQSPRYKIIEKRQSVAFWCNPISGHATLYWYQQILGQGPKLLIQFQNNGVVDDSQLPKDRFSAERLKGVDSTLKIQPAKLEDSAVYLCASSSQVSGETQYFGPGTRLLVL.

The chain joins TRBV6-1 to TRBJ2-5; 8 bases are shared with TRBD1. The CDR3 is made up of 15 amino acids. The germline CDR1 and CDR2 sequences are MNHNS and SASEGT. Trimming took 0 bases from V and 4 from J; bases not matched to a gene: 4. The CDR3 bases are TGTGCCAGCAGTGAAGCAGTCCAGGGGGCAGAGACCCAGTACTTC. It translates to CASSEAVQGAETQYF.

This clone was recorded only once. The genes are TRBV30 and TRBJ2-7, with 8 bases that match TRBD2. With V trimmed by 0 bases and J by 4 bases, 2 bases remained unmatched. This CDR3 region has 13 residues. The germline CDR1 and CDR2 sequences are GTSNPN and SVGIG (reference sequence). Written as DNA, the CDR3 is TGTGCCTGGAGTGTTCCTAGCGGGTACGAGCAGTACTTC. Protein sequence: CAWSVPSGYEQYF.

V and J are TRBV2 and TRBJ2-2; TRBD1 matches at 9 bases. Trimming removed 7 bases from V and 5 bases from J; junction bases left unmatched: 14. Per the germline V gene, CDR1 is SNHLY and CDR2 is FYNNEI. The CDR3 runs to 17 residues. CDR3 coding DNA: TGTGCCAGCATCCTAGGTCTGGGACAGGGAAGGACCGGGGAGCTGTTTTTT. Its translation is CASILGLGQGRTGELFF.

The chain joins TRBV5-1 to TRBJ2-7; D may be TRBD2 (5 bases). CDR3 length: 14 amino acids. Germline lookup yields CDR1 SGHRS and CDR2 YFSETQ. V was clipped by 6 bases and J by 1 base, with 14 bases between them. The DNA for the CDR3 is TGCGCCAGCACTTCCCGGGATAATTCCTACGAGCAGTACTTC. This sequence encodes CASTSRDNSYEQYF.

This sequence joins TRBV28 and TRBJ2-7; 8 positions match TRBD1. This CDR3 spans 16 amino acids. The V gene end was trimmed by 5 bases and the J gene end by 3 bases; junction bases not matched to a gene: 12. Germline assignment: CDR1 MDHEN and CDR2 SYDVKM. Here the CDR3 reads CASSPYGRQGYYEQYF. CDR3 nucleotide sequence: TGTGCCAGCAGTCCTTATGGGAGACAGGGGTACTACGAGCAGTACTTC.

The J gene is TRBJ1-5, the V gene TRBV19; 10 nucleotides agree with TRBD1. The CDR3 sequence is 18 residues long. Unmatched junction bases numbered 18, after V lost 7 bases and J lost 6 bases. Germline-derived CDR1 and CDR2 are LNHDA and SQIVND (reference sequence). The CDR3: CASKSRDRGQGISQPQHF. Written as DNA, the CDR3 is TGTGCCAGTAAATCCCGGGACAGGGGCCAGGGGATCTCTCAGCCCCAGCATTTT.

The chain couples TRBV25-1 to TRBJ2-2; no reliable D call. Looked up from germline, CDR1 is MGHDK and CDR2 is SYGVNS. V was trimmed by 4 bases and J by 7 bases, leaving 10 bases between them. CDR3 length: 13 residues. This CDR3 reads CASSAGMGGELFF. The CDR3 DNA reads as TGTGCCAGCAGTGCCGGTATGGGCGGGGAGCTGTTTTTT. The variable domain in full, completed from reference TRBV25-1 and TRBJ2-2, reads EADIYQTPRYLVIGTGKKITLECSQTMGHDKMYWYQQDPGMELHLIHYSYGVNSTEKGDLSSESTVSRIRTEHFPLTLESARPSHTSQYLCASSAGMGGELFFGEGSRLTVL.

Note on this clone: Other DNA sequences in this sample translate to the same CDR3. This chain links TRBV29-1 with TRBJ1-1; 7 positions agree with TRBD1. The junction had 2 bases not matched to a gene; V was cut back by 7 bases and J by 0 bases. There are 12 residues in the CDR3. CDR1 is SQVTM, CDR2 ANQGSEA, per germline. The CDR3 region is CSAGQVNTEAFF. Written as DNA, the CDR3 is TGCAGCGCTGGACAGGTGAACACTGAAGCTTTCTTT.

The chain recombines TRBV5-8 with TRBJ2-7; D is ambiguous. V gave up 1 base and J gave up 6 bases, with 8 bases separating them. The germline V gene encodes CDR1 SGHTS and CDR2 YDEGEE. This CDR3 comprises 12 residues. CDR3 bases: TGTGCCAGCAGCTTGAGGACCGGCGAGCAGTACTTC. Translation gives CASSLRTGEQYF.

The chain is built from TRBV7-9 and TRBJ2-4; a weak D match, TRBD2 (6 bases). Germline loops: CDR1 SEHNR, CDR2 FQNEAQ (reference sequence). This CDR3 has 15 amino acids. V dropped 0 bases and J dropped 6 bases, with 12 bases sitting between them. This CDR3 reads CASSLAGGLGNIQYF. The DNA of the CDR3 is TGTGCCAGCAGCTTAGCTGGAGGGCTTGGAAACATTCAGTACTTC.

In its sample, this clone was seen once. The chain couples TRBV5-4 to TRBJ2-1; 7 positions agree with TRBD2. V gave up 2 bases and J gave up 0 bases; unmatched junction bases: 5. The CDR3 length is 16 residues. Germline CDR1 reads SGHNT; CDR2 reads YYREEE (reference sequence). In DNA, the CDR3 is TGTGCCAGCAGCTTCCTAGCGGATACCTCCTACAATGAGCAGTTCTTC. Translating gives CASSFLADTSYNEQFF.

This rearrangement joins TRBV2 to TRBJ2-7; a weak D match, TRBD2 (6 bases). The ends were cut back, 4 bases at V and 4 bases at J, with 11 bases in the middle. The CDR3 has 13 amino acids. The germline gives CDR1 SNHLY, CDR2 FYNNEI. CDR3 amino acids: CASSGGLKYEQYF. The CDR3 DNA reads TGTGCCAGCAGTGGGGGACTCAAATACGAGCAGTACTTC.

This chain links TRBV2 with TRBJ1-5; D is undetermined. The V end was cut by 5 bases, the J end by 0 bases, with 8 bases between. The CDR3 length is 14 residues. Per the germline V gene, CDR1 is SNHLY and CDR2 is FYNNEI. The DNA of the CDR3 is TGTGCCAGCAGTCCCCAATATAGCAATCAGCCCCAGCATTTT. Protein product: CASSPQYSNQPQHF.

This chain uses TRBV7-8 with TRBJ2-1, with 13 bases aligning to TRBD2. CDR1 and CDR2 (germline): SGHVS, FQNEAQ. V was clipped by 5 bases and J by 12 bases; unmatched bases: 10. This CDR3 has 15 residues. CDR3 sequence: CASSAGLAGLLVQFF. In DNA form, the CDR3 reads TGTGCCAGCAGCGCGGGACTAGCGGGACTTTTAGTGCAGTTCTTC.

This chain uses TRBV15 with TRBJ1-5, with D perhaps matching TRBD1 (5 bases). The V gene's germline CDR1 is LNHNV and CDR2 YYDKDF (reference sequence). The CDR3 length is 15 residues. Trimming took 1 base from V and 2 from J, leaving 9 bases between them. CDR3 nucleotide sequence: TGTGCCACCAGCAGAGGGGGCAGGGGCAATCAGCCCCAGCATTTT. It codes for CATSRGGRGNQPQHF.

J is TRBJ2-2 and V is TRBV7-3; D unclear. Between the trimmed V and J ends, which lost 5 bases and 1 base, there was a span of 11 bases. The CDR3 length is 15 residues. The germline V gene encodes CDR1 SGHTA and CDR2 FQGTGA. The CDR3 spells CASSLRAGNTGELFF. DNA of the CDR3: TGTGCCAGCAGCCTAAGGGCAGGGAACACCGGGGAGCTGTTTTTT.

This clone was found once. For the CDR3, the DNA is TGTGCCAGCAGTCAATCTACAGGTTTTGAGCAGTTCTTC. Translated, it gives CASSQSTGFEQFF. This chain uses TRBV7-2 with TRBJ2-1, with TRBD1 as a possible D gene (5 bases). Trimming stripped 6 bases from V and 9 bases from J, with 15 bases between. Per the germline V gene, CDR1 is SGHTA and CDR2 is FQGNSA. The CDR3 totals 13 residues.

This chain uses TRBV7-2 with TRBJ2-7, with D hard to call. V gave up 5 bases and J gave up 7 bases, with 12 bases separating them. The CDR3 totals 12 residues. Germline V gene data show CDR1 as SGHTA and CDR2 as FQGNSA. DNA of the CDR3: TGTGCCAGCAGCGGACGATCAGGAGAGCAGTACTTC. Its translation: CASSGRSGEQYF.

The rearrangement uses TRBV9 and TRBJ2-7, with D perhaps assigned TRBD1 or TRBD2 (5 bases each). V was clipped by 4 bases and J by 2 bases, with 16 bases between them. The CDR3 length is 15 residues. Germline CDR1 SGDLS, CDR2 YYNGEE. The CDR3 loop reads CASSLSGTLTYEQYF. The CDR3 coding sequence is TGTGCCAGCAGCCTGAGTGGGACCCTAACCTACGAGCAGTACTTC.

The J gene is TRBJ1-1, the V gene TRBV6-1; 8 bases are shared with TRBD1. CDR3 length equals 14 residues. V was clipped by 3 bases and J by 4 bases; unmatched bases: 4. From germline, CDR1 is MNHNS and CDR2 SASEGT. The CDR3 protein is CASSDTGGSTEAFF. CDR3 DNA: TGTGCCAGCAGTGACACAGGGGGAAGCACTGAAGCTTTCTTT.

This rearrangement joins TRBV5-1 to TRBJ1-2; TRBD1 matches 9 bases. Germline assignment: CDR1 SGHRS and CDR2 YFSETQ. The CDR3 contains 16 residues. J was trimmed by 4 bases and V by 4 bases; bases with no gene match: 11. CDR3 sequence: CASSDRRTGVAYGYTF. The DNA for the CDR3 is TGCGCCAGCAGCGATCGGAGGACAGGGGTGGCCTATGGCTACACCTTC. Full variable domain (outside the CDR3, taken from reference TRBV5-1 and TRBJ1-2): KAGVTQTPRYLIKTRGQQVTLSCSPISGHRSVSWYQQTPGQGLQFLFEYFSETQRNKGNFPGRFSGRQFSNSRSEMNVSTLELGDSALYLCASSDRRTGVAYGYTFGSGTRLTVV.

CDR3 loop: CASSSGTVYEQYF. The CDR3 region has the DNA TGTGCCAGCTCAAGCGGGACAGTCTACGAGCAGTACTTC. The gene calls are TRBV18 and TRBJ2-7; D may be TRBD1 or TRBD2 (7 bases each). The CDR3 loop spans 13 amino acids. The germline V gene has CDR1 KGHSH and CDR2 LQKENI. V lost 5 bases to trimming and J lost 3 bases, with 11 bases between them.

Note on this clone: This CDR3 is also generated by other DNA sequences in the sample. The chain uses TRBV10-3 and TRBJ2-7; D is unclear. The V end lost 0 bases, the J end lost 3 bases, and 3 bases lay between the germline ends. Germline V gene lookup returns CDR1 ENHRY and CDR2 SYGVKD. This CDR3 contains 12 residues. CDR3 sequence reads: CAISESGYEQYF. CDR3 in DNA: TGTGCCATCAGTGAGTCTGGCTACGAGCAGTACTTC.